The 18 T cell receptor beta chains given below trace back to one sample, sequenced in a study of T cell changes during pregnancy in multiple sclerosis. Here immunoSEQ multiplex PCR was the method, and the copy in TCRdb shows in-frame clones only, minus some. This table has fewer than 60,000 clones, around 93% appearing once. Sequenced here: CD4+ T cells from peripheral blood mononuclear cells, sampled after pregnancy. These receptors all come from a female donor with multiple sclerosis, enrolled in a pregnancy study.

The V call is TRBV4-3, the J call TRBJ2-5, with D unclear. The CDR3 is 13 residues long. Germline V lookup: CDR1 LGHNA, CDR2 YSLEER. V shed 3 bases and J shed 0 bases, with 5 bases lying between them. The CDR3 sequence: CASSHPNQETQYF. As DNA, the CDR3 is TGCGCCAGCAGCCACCCTAACCAAGAGACCCAGTACTTC.

The chain employs TRBV7-7 and TRBJ2-3; the D gene is possibly TRBD2 (6 bases). This CDR3 region has 13 residues. The ends were cut back, 4 bases at V and 4 bases at J, with 9 bases in the middle. Germline CDR1 and CDR2: SSHAT and FNYEAQ (reference sequence). CDR3: CASSSSGADTQYF. The CDR3 DNA sequence: TGTGCCAGCAGCTCCTCGGGGGCAGATACGCAGTATTTT.

The chain uses TRBV30 and TRBJ1-1; 8 nucleotides line up with TRBD1. From germline, CDR1 is GTSNPN and CDR2 SVGIG (reference sequence). The trim removed 2 bases at V and 8 bases at J, leaving 13 bases unmatched. The CDR3 runs to 15 residues. CDR3: CAWSSGTGSTSEAFF. The CDR3 DNA reads TGTGCCTGGAGTTCTGGGACAGGATCAACCTCGGAAGCTTTCTTT.

V usage is TRBV19 and J usage is TRBJ1-2; D remains unclear. The V gene's germline CDR1 is LNHDA and CDR2 SQIVND (reference sequence). The CDR3 spans 14 residues. V lost 4 bases to trimming and J lost 9 bases, with 18 bases between them. The CDR3 region has the DNA TGTGCCAGTAGTACCGAGCGCCTGTCTTTGAGCTACACCTTC. This gives the protein CASSTERLSLSYTF.

The chain carries TRBV7-3 and TRBJ2-3; D remains ambiguous. Germline V gene data show CDR1 as SGHTA and CDR2 as FQGTGA. The CDR3 totals 14 residues. The V end lost 5 bases, the J end lost 2 bases, and 11 bases lay between the germline ends. This chain's CDR3 is CASSPPGATDTQYF. The CDR3 DNA reads as TGTGCCAGCAGCCCCCCGGGTGCCACAGATACGCAGTATTTT.

The genes are TRBV7-8 and TRBJ1-2; the D gene is possibly TRBD1 (6 bases). CDR1 and CDR2 from the germline V gene are SGHVS and FQNEAQ. V shed 2 bases and J shed 5 bases, with 15 bases lying between them. The CDR3 extends over 15 amino acids. The CDR3 region has the DNA TGTGCCAGCAGCTTATTTCGGGGGGCTGAATATGGCTACACCTTC. This encodes CASSLFRGAEYGYTF.

The chain combines TRBV10-3 with TRBJ1-2, with D tentatively TRBD1 (5 bases). The ends were cut back, 3 bases at V and 4 bases at J, with 12 bases in the middle. Germline V lookup: CDR1 ENHRY, CDR2 SYGVKD. The CDR3 is 14 amino acids. The CDR3 here is CAISDQVGGYGYTF. CDR3 sequence (DNA): TGTGCCATCAGTGACCAGGTGGGGGGCTATGGCTACACCTTC.

The J gene is TRBJ1-4, the V gene TRBV7-2, with TRBD1 identical over 9 bases. The germline V gene has CDR1 SGHTA and CDR2 FQGNSA. This CDR3 is 13 amino acids long. Losses at the gene ends were 3 bases for V and 11 bases for J; bases not matched to a gene: 4. The CDR3 is CASSFGQGRKLFF. The CDR3, as DNA: TGTGCCAGCAGCTTCGGACAGGGGCGTAAACTGTTTTTT.

The chain recombines TRBV7-2 with TRBJ1-2; no reliable D call. The CDR3 length is 14 residues. Germline CDR1 is SGHTA and CDR2 is FQGNSA. With 1 base removed from V and 7 bases from J, the gap between germline ends came to 13 bases. This CDR3 reads CASSLDHGERGYTF. As DNA, the CDR3 is TGTGCCAGCAGCTTAGATCACGGAGAACGTGGCTACACCTTC. The full variable domain, with the rest looked up from reference TRBV7-2 and TRBJ1-2, is GAGVSQSPSNKVTEKGKDVELRCDPISGHTALYWYRQSLGQGLEFLIYFQGNSAPDKSGLPSDRFSAERTGGSVSTLTIQRTQQEDSAVYLCASSLDHGERGYTFGSGTRLTVV.

This clone was counted a single time. This chain joins TRBV9 and TRBJ2-2; D uncertain. V was trimmed by 6 bases and J by 1 base, leaving 10 bases between them. This CDR3 contains 14 residues. Germline V lookup: CDR1 SGDLS, CDR2 YYNGEE. CDR3 DNA sequence: TGTGCCAGCAACCGACAAAGGAACACCGGGGAGCTGTTTTTT. Translating it yields CASNRQRNTGELFF.

The chain combines TRBV10-3 with TRBJ2-1, with 12 bases that match TRBD2. The CDR3 covers 15 residues. CDR1 and CDR2 from the germline V gene are ENHRY and SYGVKD. Losses at the gene ends were 3 bases for V and 9 bases for J; bases not matched to a gene: 6. The chain's CDR3 is CAISESSGGASEQFF. In DNA, the CDR3 is TGTGCCATCAGTGAATCTAGCGGGGGGGCCTCTGAGCAGTTCTTC.

This clone was picked up one time. The genes are TRBV10-1 and TRBJ2-3; 7 nucleotides line up with TRBD2. The CDR3 covers 15 residues. Germline CDR1 is WNHNN and CDR2 is SYGVQD (reference sequence). V shed 11 bases and J 0 bases; nucleotides not matched to a gene: 11. The CDR3 bases are TGCGCCGGTGAGAAGGGGCGGGGGAGCACAGATACGCAGTATTTT. It encodes CAGEKGRGSTDTQYF.

CDR3 region: CASSKGVPRQGLPEAFF. CDR3 DNA: TGTGCCAGCAGCAAAGGGGTCCCTAGACAGGGGCTCCCTGAAGCTTTCTTT. The chain carries TRBV21-1 and TRBJ1-1; no check of the table's D call, TRBD1, against the DNA was made. TRBV21-1 is a pseudogene locus. The CDR3 sequence is 17 residues long.

The CDR3 nucleotides are TGTGCTAGTGGCAGGGGACAGGGCACCGGGGAGCTGTTTTTT. It yields the protein CASGRGQGTGELFF. The chain is built from TRBV12-5 and TRBJ2-2, with 9 bases identical to TRBD1. V was clipped by 6 bases and J by 4 bases; unmatched bases: 3. This CDR3 has 14 amino acids. Germline assignment: CDR1 LGHNT and CDR2 FRNRAP.

This chain links TRBV4-2 with TRBJ1-4; 7 nucleotides align to TRBD1. The CDR3 covers 18 residues. CDR1 LGHNA and CDR2 YNFKEQ come from the germline V gene. Trimming removed 1 base from V and 5 bases from J; junction bases left unmatched: 13. CDR3 in amino acids: CASSQVPGQSGWNEKLFF. Here the CDR3 DNA reads TGTGCCAGCAGCCAAGTGCCGGGACAGTCGGGATGGAATGAAAAACTGTTTTTT.

The chain recombines TRBV19 with TRBJ1-6; 9 positions match TRBD1. The CDR3 consists of 15 residues. The germline V gene has CDR1 LNHDA and CDR2 SQIVND (reference sequence). V trimming: 5 bases; J trimming: 5 bases; junction bases outside the gene matches: 4. CDR3 DNA: TGTGCCAGTAGTCCGGGACAGGGAAATAATTCACCCCTCCACTTT. Its translation: CASSPGQGNNSPLHF.

The chain combines TRBV6-6 with TRBJ1-2, with D hard to call. V dropped 7 bases and J dropped 1 base, with 13 bases sitting between them. CDR1 MNHNY and CDR2 SVGAGI come from the germline V gene (reference sequence). CDR3 length: 14 amino acids. The DNA for the CDR3 is TGTGCCAGCAAAGCAGTTCAGGTTAACTATGGCTACACCTTC. Amino acid sequence: CASKAVQVNYGYTF.

This clone appeared a few times. This chain connects TRBV6-1 to TRBJ1-1, with a possible D match to TRBD1 (5 bases). The ends were cut back, 6 bases at V and 1 base at J, with 12 bases in the middle. CDR3 length: 14 residues. CDR1 MNHNS and CDR2 SASEGT come from the germline V gene. CDR3: CASRWTRTNTEAFF. DNA of the CDR3: TGTGCCAGCAGATGGACAAGGACGAACACTGAAGCTTTCTTT.